This T cell receptor (beta chain) appears in the sequencing data of a study of tumor-infiltrating lymphocytes in primary liver carcinoma. CDR1 and CDR2 from the germline V gene are SQVTM and ANQGSEA. V was cut by 0 bases and J by 0 bases, with 4 bases left in between. The CDR3 totals 13 residues. Unsorted bulk tissue (roughly 20-34 mg) underwent RNA and DNA co-extraction. Priming with a constant-region primer yielded TCR beta cDNA from about 480 ng total RNA. Slightly modified ARM-PCR served as the procedure for the TCR beta libraries. These libraries came from three rounds of nested multiplex PCR. TRBV1-TRBV30 forward primers and a C-beta reverse primer were used in the first two PCR rounds, which each ran for ten to eleven cycles. MiXCR was run by TCRdb on the multiplex PCR reads, yielding one entry per CDR3 protein. The table has 65,000 to 90,000 distinct CDR3 sequences, around 70% seen once. Remarks on this clonotype: A read error is possible here, since a much larger clone lies one base away. It is likely a read error, because the conserved phenylalanine at the end of the CDR3 is missing.

This chain joins TRBV29-1 and TRBJ2-3; no definite D call. This clonotype was sampled from a man aged 35-49 years with primary liver carcinoma and hepatitis B virus infection. Sequences were obtained from liver tumor tissue from sampling region 1. Subset indicated: tumor region T1, superior pole. CDR3 DNA sequence: TGCAGCGTTGAAGAAACTAGCACAGATACGCAGTATCTT. Residues: CSVEETSTDTQYL.